Listed here are 26 T cell receptor beta chains from one sample, sequenced in a study of T-cell memory formation after mild COVID-19. TCRdb reanalysed the 5' RACE reads using MiXCR and keeps one entry per CDR3 protein. The sample holds roughly 350,000 distinct CDR3 sequences, approximately 15% seen once. Sequenced material: PBMCs or a T cell subset sorted from them (not recorded which). The receptors stem from a man aged 18 to 30 who had mild COVID-19 (a few samples of this study predate the infection). Cell type and time point are not known.

This clonotype was found once. V and J are TRBV29-1 and TRBJ2-7; possibly TRBD2 for D (6 bases). CDR3 length: 13 amino acids. Trimming pared 5 bases from V and 2 bases from J, leaving 13 bases between. Per the germline V gene, CDR1 is SQVTM and CDR2 is ANQGSEA. CDR3 in DNA: TGCAGCGTTCAGAGTAGCGGAACCTACGAGCAGTACTTC. Its protein is CSVQSSGTYEQYF.

In this sample, this clonotype turned up a few times. The genes are TRBV9 and TRBJ2-3; D uncertain. The CDR3 is 16 amino acids. Germline V lookup: CDR1 SGDLS, CDR2 YYNGEE. With 0 bases removed from V and 0 bases from J, the gap between germline ends came to 11 bases. The CDR3 coding sequence is TGTGCCAGCAGCGTAGGTGGGTCACCCAGCACAGATACGCAGTATTTT. Encoded protein: CASSVGGSPSTDTQYF.

The rearrangement links TRBV9 to TRBJ2-5, with D maybe TRBD2 (5 bases). This CDR3 has 15 residues. Germline loops: CDR1 SGDLS, CDR2 YYNGEE. The germline V and J ends were trimmed by 2 bases and 4 bases, with 15 bases remaining between them. In DNA form, the CDR3 reads TGTGCCAGCAGCGTTTCCGGGGTAGATGGAGAGACCCAGTACTTC. It translates to CASSVSGVDGETQYF.

The genes are TRBV11-2 and TRBJ2-1, with D possibly being TRBD2 (5 bases). Germline-derived CDR1 and CDR2 are SGHAT and FQNNGV. Trimming took off 2 bases at V and 3 bases at J, with 11 bases between the two ends. This CDR3 region has 15 residues. The CDR3 nucleotides are TGTGCCAGCAGCTTAAGTGAAGCGGACTACAATGAGCAGTTCTTC. This sequence encodes CASSLSEADYNEQFF.

The genes are TRBV11-2 and TRBJ1-1, with D possibly being TRBD1 (5 bases). The germline V and J ends were trimmed by 6 bases and 6 bases, with 14 bases remaining between them. CDR1 SGHAT and CDR2 FQNNGV come from the germline V gene. There are 13 residues in the CDR3. CDR3 in DNA: TGTGCCAGCAGAAACAGCGGGGGGTCTGAAGCTTTCTTT. Protein: CASRNSGGSEAFF.

This clonotype was observed a handful of times. The rearrangement uses TRBV10-3 and TRBJ2-3; a possible D gene is TRBD2 (7 bases). V shed 5 bases and J shed 1 base, with 16 bases lying between them. CDR1 ENHRY and CDR2 SYGVKD come from the germline V gene. The CDR3 runs 16 residues. CDR3 in DNA: TGTGCCATCAGTCCTAGGGGGGGATGGGGCACAGATACGCAGTATTTT. As protein: CAISPRGGWGTDTQYF.

The rearrangement uses TRBV20-1 and TRBJ2-5, with 7 bases that match TRBD2. CDR3 length equals 12 residues. The germline V gene has CDR1 DFQATT and CDR2 SNEGSKA (reference sequence). V lost 1 base to trimming and J lost 5 bases; unmatched junction nucleotides: 1. CDR3 amino acids: CSARGSGETQYF. In DNA form, the CDR3 reads TGCAGTGCTAGAGGTAGCGGGGAGACCCAGTACTTC.

The rearrangement uses TRBV5-1 and TRBJ2-5, with D possibly TRBD2 on 6 matching bases. Germline V gene sequence: CDR1 SGHRS, CDR2 YFSETQ. V was trimmed by 3 bases and J by 5 bases, leaving 14 bases between them. This CDR3 region has 14 residues. For the CDR3, the DNA is TGCGCCAGCAGCTCGGGGGACTTGTGGGAGACCCAGTACTTC. Protein sequence: CASSSGDLWETQYF.

The rearrangement uses TRBV12-3 or TRBV12-4 and TRBJ1-1; 8 nucleotides match TRBD1. After removal of 3 bases from V and 0 bases from J, the junction contained 6 bases not matched to a gene. The CDR3 is 16 residues long. In nucleotides, the CDR3 is TGTGCCAGCAGTTTGTCGGGGACAGGTATGAACACTGAAGCTTTCTTT. It is translated as CASSLSGTGMNTEAFF.

A few counts support this clonotype. V gene TRBV7-2 combines with J gene TRBJ2-1; D gene unclear. The germline V gene encodes CDR1 SGHTA and CDR2 FQGNSA. Trimming removed 3 bases at V and 0 bases at J, with 9 bases between. There are 15 residues in the CDR3. The CDR3 nucleotides are TGTGCCAGCAGCTTTACAGCCAGCTCCTACAATGAGCAGTTCTTC. It specifies CASSFTASSYNEQFF.

This clonotype appeared a few times. V is TRBV7-3 and J is TRBJ1-1; D might be TRBD1 (6 bases). CDR1 is SGHTA and CDR2 is FQGTGA in the germline V gene. The CDR3 totals 13 residues. V was pared by 6 bases and J by 2 bases, with 10 bases between. CDR3 sequence (DNA): TGTGCCAGCAGACAGGGTCAAAACACTGAAGCTTTCTTT. The encoded protein is CASRQGQNTEAFF. Full variable domain (rest looked up from reference TRBV7-3 and TRBJ1-1): GAGVSQTPSNKVTEKGKYVELRCDPISGHTALYWYRQSLGQGPEFLIYFQGTGAADDSGLPNDRFFAVRPEGSVSTLKIQRTERGDSAVYLCASRQGQNTEAFFGQGTRLTVV.

The V gene is TRBV7-9, the J gene TRBJ2-5; D possibly matches TRBD1 or TRBD2 (5 bases each). The CDR3 has 14 residues. Germline V gene lookup returns CDR1 SEHNR and CDR2 FQNEAQ (reference sequence). V was pared by 6 bases and J by 3 bases, with 14 bases between. CDR3 amino acids: CASSHTRGEETQYF. The CDR3, as DNA: TGTGCCAGCAGTCATACTCGGGGCGAAGAGACCCAGTACTTC.

V usage is TRBV7-2 and J usage is TRBJ2-3, with D unclear. Germline V gene data show CDR1 as SGHTA and CDR2 as FQGNSA. This CDR3 contains 14 residues. The ends were cut back, 3 bases at V and 4 bases at J, with 11 bases in the middle. The CDR3 DNA is TGTGCCAGCAGCTTTCCCTTTTTCGCAGATACGCAGTATTTT. As protein: CASSFPFFADTQYF.

The genes are TRBV12-5 and TRBJ2-7; 10 nucleotides align to TRBD1. Germline V lookup: CDR1 LGHNT, CDR2 FRNRAP. With 10 bases clipped from V and 4 bases from J, the junction kept 7 bases outside the gene matches. CDR3 length: 13 amino acids. The CDR3 region has the DNA TGTGCTACAGCCCCGGGACAGGGGTACGAGCAGTACTTC. Protein sequence: CATAPGQGYEQYF.

The CDR3 is CASSSGTSGGPLSTDTQYF. CDR3 bases: TGTGCCAGCAGCTCCGGGACTAGCGGGGGGCCTCTTAGCACAGATACGCAGTATTTT. The chain recombines TRBV6-5 with TRBJ2-3, with 15 nucleotides matching TRBD2. Trimming at V came to 6 bases and at J to 0 bases, leaving 10 bases not matched to a gene. The CDR3 totals 19 residues. The germline gives CDR1 MNHEY, CDR2 SVGAGI.

The V call is TRBV5-1, the J call TRBJ1-3; D is unresolved. This CDR3 contains 14 residues. Germline V CDR1 and CDR2: SGHRS, YFSETQ. Trimming pared 4 bases from V and 4 bases from J, leaving 12 bases between. The CDR3 nucleotides are TGCGCCAGCAGCCCGGCGCCGTCGGGAAACACCATATATTTT. The encoded protein is CASSPAPSGNTIYF.

In its sample, this clonotype was seen a few times. The rearrangement joins TRBV11-1 to TRBJ1-1, with D unresolved. V was clipped by 5 bases and J by 3 bases, with 10 bases between them. This CDR3 spans 13 amino acids. Germline V lookup: CDR1 SGHAT, CDR2 FQDESV (reference sequence). The chain's CDR3 is CASSPRADTEAFF. CDR3 coding DNA: TGTGCCAGCAGCCCCCGGGCCGACACTGAAGCTTTCTTT.

This clonotype has more than one count but fewer than ten. This chain uses TRBV11-1 with TRBJ1-5; D ambiguous. The length of the CDR3 is 14 residues. Per germline, CDR1 SGHAT and CDR2 FQDESV (reference sequence). Trimming left V 5 bases short and J 3 bases short, with 11 bases between. Here the CDR3 reads CASSRSGNNQPQHF. As DNA, the CDR3 is TGTGCCAGCAGCCGAAGTGGGAACAATCAGCCCCAGCATTTT.

The chain is built from TRBV4-1 and TRBJ2-1; perhaps TRBD1 as D (5 bases). CDR1 MGHRA and CDR2 YSYEKL come from the germline V gene. Trimming stripped 2 bases from V and 8 bases from J, with 13 bases between. The CDR3 consists of 14 residues. The chain's CDR3 is CASSQIGQGDEQFF. CDR3 DNA sequence: TGCGCCAGCAGCCAAATCGGTCAGGGTGATGAGCAGTTCTTC.

This chain connects TRBV29-1 to TRBJ2-3; TRBD2 agrees at 8 bases. Trimming took 2 bases from V and 2 from J; bases not matched to a gene: 9. Germline V gene lookup returns CDR1 SQVTM and CDR2 ANQGSEA. The CDR3 runs to 16 residues. CDR3 bases: TGCAGCGTTGAACCGGCTAGCGGGCGGCCCACAGATACGCAGTATTTT. It codes for CSVEPASGRPTDTQYF.

This clonotype was found a few times. The CDR3 DNA follows: TGTGCCAGCAGCCCATCGGGGGGGTTCACTGAAGCTTTCTTT. Translating it yields CASSPSGGFTEAFF. V gene TRBV11-1 combines with J gene TRBJ1-1; D possibly corresponds to TRBD1 (5 bases). The V gene lost 5 bases and the J gene lost 4 bases, with 14 bases spanning the gap. The germline V gene encodes CDR1 SGHAT and CDR2 FQDESV (reference sequence). The CDR3 spans 14 residues.

This clonotype showed up just a few times. This chain links TRBV7-2 with TRBJ1-5; no definite D call. V was cut by 4 bases and J by 7 bases, with 14 bases left in between. CDR1 and CDR2 (germline): SGHTA, FQGNSA. This CDR3 has 14 residues. CDR3 nucleotide sequence: TGTGCCAGCAGCTGGCCCGGCGGTGGCCAGCCCCAGCATTTT. This encodes CASSWPGGGQPQHF. The whole variable domain, filled in from reference TRBV7-2 and TRBJ1-5, reads GAGVSQSPSNKVTEKGKDVELRCDPISGHTALYWYRQSLGQGLEFLIYFQGNSAPDKSGLPSDRFSAERTGGSVSTLTIQRTQQEDSAVYLCASSWPGGGQPQHFGDGTRLSIL.

This clonotype was counted between two and nine times. This chain joins TRBV14 and TRBJ2-5; a weak D match, TRBD1 (6 bases). This CDR3 is built from 16 residues. Germline assignment: CDR1 SGHDN and CDR2 FVKESK. Trimming cost V 4 bases and J 2 bases, with 17 bases left between them. The DNA for the CDR3 is TGTGCCAGCAGCCCCATCGGCCGACAGGCTCAAGAGACCCAGTACTTC. This encodes CASSPIGRQAQETQYF.

The chain combines TRBV7-9 with TRBJ2-3, with TRBD2 matching over 8 bases. The V gene's germline CDR1 is SEHNR and CDR2 FQNEAQ (reference sequence). Trimming removed 8 bases from V and 4 bases from J; junction bases left unmatched: 5. This CDR3 spans 13 amino acids. CDR3 nucleotide sequence: TGTGCCAGCGCAATGCGGGGGGCAGATACGCAGTATTTT. The encoded protein is CASAMRGADTQYF.

The chain joins TRBV15 to TRBJ2-3, with 11 bases identical to TRBD1. V lost 1 base and J lost 1; bases outside the gene matches: 1. The CDR3 runs to 16 residues. Per germline, CDR1 LNHNV and CDR2 YYDKDF (reference sequence). The chain's CDR3 is CATSRVDRGRTDTQYF. Written as DNA, the CDR3 is TGTGCCACCAGCAGAGTGGACAGGGGGCGCACAGATACGCAGTATTTT. The full variable domain, with the rest looked up from reference TRBV15 and TRBJ2-3, is DAMVIQNPRYQVTQFGKPVTLSCSQTLNHNVMYWYQQKSSQAPKLLFHYYDKDFNNEADTPDNFQSRRPNTSFCFLDIRSPGLGDTAMYLCATSRVDRGRTDTQYFGPGTRLTVL.

This clonotype was seen a handful of times. This chain links TRBV7-9 with TRBJ1-3; 8 bases fit TRBD1. The germline gives CDR1 SEHNR, CDR2 FQNEAQ (reference sequence). CDR3 size: 15 residues. The V and J ends lost 6 bases and 1 base, in that order; junction bases with no gene match: 5. The CDR3 DNA reads as TGTGCCAGCAGTTGGGACAGGTCATCTGGAAACACCATATATTTT. Translating it yields CASSWDRSSGNTIYF.